This TCR beta chain was captured in a study of T cell responses to AZD1222 COVID-19 vaccine. The protocol was immunoSEQ multiplex PCR, while the TCRdb copy is restricted to in-frame clones and leaves out a portion. The profile shows about 120,000 clones, roughly 90% of them singletons. Points from the study as a whole: The donors showed a predominance of white British ancestry and of females, with possible underestimation of clonal diversity. Breadth and depth of Spike-specific TCRs rose after two AZD1222 doses. Spike as a whole was targeted by vaccine-associated CD4 TCRs, dominant at 160-218 and 743-854.

As for this clone: What it binds is unknown.

The clonotype comes from an adult in good health. Sequenced material: peripheral blood, taken on day 0 of AZD1222 vaccination.

The CDR3 nucleotides read TGTGCCAGCAGTCCCACAGGTCCAGATACGCAGTATTTT. Amino acids: CASSPTGPDTQYF. V is TRBV7-3 and J is TRBJ2-3; a weak D match, TRBD1 (5 bases). The germline V gene encodes CDR1 SGHTA and CDR2 FQGTGA. The CDR3 extends over 13 amino acids. V was shortened by 6 bases and J by 4 bases, with 11 bases between the two germline ends.